Listed below are T cell receptor beta chains from one sample, sequenced in a study of blood T cells in healthy people across ages. TCRdb passed the 5' RACE reads through MiXCR, listing each CDR3 protein once. The sample comprises roughly 730,000 distinct CDR3 sequences, around three fifths of which are singletons, and 20% to 30% rests with the top ten. Sequencing input: blood. The receptors shown here come from a man in his forties in good health. The CDR3 runs from the conserved cysteine through the conserved F or W. D genes are given only for firm matches. Where a row states a size, it is once, few, many or the class of an expanded clone; other rows omit it.

j_call clone_size v_call d_call cdr3_nt cdr3_aa
TRBJ2-5 . TRBV6-2/TRBV6-3 . TGTGCCAGCAGTTACTTCTTGGCCAAGGAGACCCAGTACTTC CASSYFLAKETQYF
TRBJ1-1 . TRBV29-1 . TGCAGCGTTGCCGGGAGGGTTGGGAACACTGAAGCTTTCTTT CSVAGRVGNTEAFF
TRBJ1-2 . TRBV5-6 . TGTGCCAGCAGCCGAGACCAGGGATTCTTTGGCTACACCTTC CASSRDQGFFGYTF
TRBJ2-7 . TRBV6-2/TRBV6-3 TRBD2 TGTGCCAGCAAGAGCGGGAGCTACGAGCAGTACTTC CASKSGSYEQYF
TRBJ2-1 . TRBV6-4 TRBD2 TGTGCCAGCGCCCCGGGGTCAGCGGGGGCCTACAATGAGCAGTTCTTC CASAPGSAGAYNEQFF
TRBJ2-3 . TRBV29-1 TRBD2 TGCAGCGTCGACTTGACTAGCGGGAGAGGGACAGATACGCAGTATTTT CSVDLTSGRGTDTQYF
TRBJ1-2 . TRBV29-1 TRBD1 TGCAGCGTTGAGGGGTTTGGACAGGGGGCGCGTGGCTACACCTTC CSVEGFGQGARGYTF
TRBJ2-3 . TRBV20-1 . TGCAGTGCTGGACGGGAGACAGATACGCAGTATTTT CSAGRETDTQYF
TRBJ1-2 . TRBV6-5 . TGTGCCAGCAGTCTCCAGCTAGGGGATAACTATGGCTACACCTTC CASSLQLGDNYGYTF
TRBJ2-7 few TRBV28 . TGTGCCAGCAGCCCCTGGGACAACTACGAGCAGTACTTC CASSPWDNYEQYF
TRBJ1-5 . TRBV2 . TGTGCCAGCCACAGGGTGGACGGGCAGCCCCAGCATTTT CASHRVDGQPQHF
TRBJ2-7 once TRBV6-5 TRBD1 TGTGCCAGCAAGGGACAGGGAGCGAACGAGCAGTACTTC CASKGQGANEQYF
TRBJ1-4 . TRBV6-5 . TGTGCCAGCAGTTACGGAGGCCCGACAGGCGCTAATGAAAAACTGTTTTTT CASSYGGPTGANEKLFF
TRBJ2-7 few TRBV29-1 TRBD1 TGCAGCGCCAAAAACGGACAGGGGCCCTACTACGAGCAGTACTTC CSAKNGQGPYYEQYF
TRBJ2-5 . TRBV14 . TGTGCCAGCAGCCAAGTTGGGTTCAAGCAGTACTTC CASSQVGFKQYF
TRBJ2-5 . TRBV11-1 . TGTGCCAGCAGCTTTGGGGGAGTAGAGACCCAGTACTTC CASSFGGVETQYF
TRBJ2-3 few TRBV28 TRBD2 TGTGCCAGCAGTACGGGGGGAGGCACAGATACGCAGTATTTT CASSTGGGTDTQYF
TRBJ2-6 . TRBV6-5 . TGTGCCAGCAGTTACTTCTCGGGTCGTGGGGCCAACGTCCTGACTTTC CASSYFSGRGANVLTF
TRBJ2-1 few TRBV10-3 . TGTGCCTCCAGAGAGGCCCTAGATGAGCAGTTCTTC CASREALDEQFF
TRBJ2-2 . TRBV12-3/TRBV12-4 TRBD2 TGTGCCAGCAGTTTTCATCTGGGACTAGCGGGAGTTGTCACCGGGGAGCTGTTTTTT CASSFHLGLAGVVTGELFF
TRBJ2-5 . TRBV20-1 TRBD2 TGCAGTGCCCCGGCGGGACTAGCGGGGTATTTGGAGACCCAGTACTTC CSAPAGLAGYLETQYF
TRBJ2-3 . TRBV11-2 . TGTGCCAGCAGCTTAGAAGAGGGGGTTAGCACAGATACGCAGTATTTT CASSLEEGVSTDTQYF
TRBJ1-2 few TRBV20-1 TRBD1 TGCAGTGCTAGAGATCGGACAGGCTATGGCTACACCTTC CSARDRTGYGYTF
TRBJ1-2 few TRBV5-1 TRBD1 TGCGCCAGCAGCCGCGACAGGGCAGACATCTATGGCTACACCTTC CASSRDRADIYGYTF
TRBJ2-7 few TRBV28 TRBD2 TGTGCCAGCAGTTCACCACCGGGACTACCAGAACCCTACGAGCAGTACTTC CASSSPPGLPEPYEQYF
TRBJ2-7 few TRBV3-1 . TGTGCCAGCAGCCAAGAGTTACAGCGGTTCTCCTACGAGCAGTACTTC CASSQELQRFSYEQYF
TRBJ1-1 . TRBV5-5 TRBD1 TGTGCCAGCAGCCTGAAACAGGGGGCGCTGAACACTGAAGCTTTCTTT CASSLKQGALNTEAFF
TRBJ1-1 . TRBV12-3/TRBV12-4 TRBD1 TGTGCCAGCAGTTATATCAGGGGGACTGAAGCTTTCTTT CASSYIRGTEAFF
TRBJ2-2 . TRBV7-2 . TGTGCCAGCAGCCCTTGGGGCACCGGGGAGCTGTTTTTT CASSPWGTGELFF
TRBJ2-3 few TRBV7-6 . TGTGCCAGCAGCTCCACTTTCGGGAGTAGCACGCAGTATTTT CASSSTFGSSTQYF
TRBJ2-5 . TRBV6-1 . TGTGCCAGCTCGACTCGGACCTCGGCAGAGACCCAGTACTTC CASSTRTSAETQYF
TRBJ2-5 . TRBV24-1 . TGTGCCACCAGTGATTTTGGGCAAGGCGGGGAGACCCAGTACTTC CATSDFGQGGETQYF
TRBJ1-4 . TRBV20-1 TRBD1 TGCAGTGCTACCGGGACAGAGAATGAAAAACTGTTTTTT CSATGTENEKLFF
TRBJ2-5 . TRBV3-1 . TGTGCCAGCAGCCAAGGGACAGAACCCAGAGAGACCCAGTACTTC CASSQGTEPRETQYF
TRBJ1-4 . TRBV13 TRBD1 TGTGCCAGCAGCTTAGGCCCGAGGACAGGGAACTATGAAAAACTGTTTTTT CASSLGPRTGNYEKLFF
TRBJ1-6 once TRBV12-3/TRBV12-4 . TGTGCCAGCAGTCTCGGACAACCTCCGAATTCACCCCTCCACTTT CASSLGQPPNSPLHF
TRBJ1-2 once TRBV28 TRBD1 TGTGCCAGCAGGATAGAACAACAGGGGTCTTACTATGGCTACACCTTC CASRIEQQGSYYGYTF
TRBJ1-1 . TRBV7-9 . TGTGCCAGCAGCTTCCATGGGACTGAAGCTTTCTTT CASSFHGTEAFF
TRBJ2-3 . TRBV7-3 . TGTGCCAGCAGCTATCGCCCGCGACCGTACACAGATACGCAGTATTTT CASSYRPRPYTDTQYF
TRBJ1-2 few TRBV5-1 . TGCGCCAGCAGCTTGGCACAGGGAGTGGACGGCTACACCTTC CASSLAQGVDGYTF
TRBJ2-6 . TRBV12-3/TRBV12-4 . TGTGCCAGCAGTCCGGCTAGACCCTCTGGGGCCAACGTCCTGACTTTC CASSPARPSGANVLTF
TRBJ2-3 . TRBV7-9 . TGTGCCAGCAGCTCCCCCTCGGGACGCGAGACAGATACGCAGTATTTT CASSSPSGRETDTQYF
TRBJ1-6 few TRBV28 TRBD1 TGTGCCAGCAGTTCCCCCCAGGCAGGGGGGGACTCACCCCTCCACTTT CASSSPQAGGDSPLHF
TRBJ2-1 . TRBV28 . TGTGCCAGCAAGGTCACGGTGGGGTACAATGAGCAGTTCTTC CASKVTVGYNEQFF
TRBJ2-5 once TRBV29-1 . TGCAGCGTTGGTGGCTCCCAACGAGGGGAGACCCAGTACTTC CSVGGSQRGETQYF
TRBJ1-1 . TRBV30 . TGTGCCTGGAGTGTACTGTTTCAGGAAGCGACTGAAGCTTTCTTT CAWSVLFQEATEAFF
TRBJ2-3 few TRBV6-1 TRBD2 TGTGCCAGCAGTGATCCGGGGGGGTCCACAGATACGCAGTATTTT CASSDPGGSTDTQYF